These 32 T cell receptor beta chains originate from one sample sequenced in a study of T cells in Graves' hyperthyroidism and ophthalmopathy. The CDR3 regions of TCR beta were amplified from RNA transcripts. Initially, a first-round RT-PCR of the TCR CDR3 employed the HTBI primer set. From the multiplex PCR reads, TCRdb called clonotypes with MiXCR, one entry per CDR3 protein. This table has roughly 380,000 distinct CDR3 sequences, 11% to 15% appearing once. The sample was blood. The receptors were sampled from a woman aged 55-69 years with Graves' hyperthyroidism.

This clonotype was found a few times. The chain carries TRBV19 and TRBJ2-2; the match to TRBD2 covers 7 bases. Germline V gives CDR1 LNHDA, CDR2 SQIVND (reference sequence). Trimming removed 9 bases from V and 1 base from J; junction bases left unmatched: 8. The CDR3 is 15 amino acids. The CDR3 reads CASRLAPLNTGELFF. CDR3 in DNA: TGTGCCAGCCGACTAGCCCCCTTGAACACCGGGGAGCTGTTTTTT.

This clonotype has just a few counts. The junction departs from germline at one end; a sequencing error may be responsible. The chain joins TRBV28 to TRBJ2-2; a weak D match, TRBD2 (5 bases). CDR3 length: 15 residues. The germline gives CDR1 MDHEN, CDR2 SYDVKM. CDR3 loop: CASSPPDFNTGEPFF. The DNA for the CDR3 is TGTGCCAGCAGTCCCCCGGACTTTAACACCGGGGAGCCGTTTTTT.

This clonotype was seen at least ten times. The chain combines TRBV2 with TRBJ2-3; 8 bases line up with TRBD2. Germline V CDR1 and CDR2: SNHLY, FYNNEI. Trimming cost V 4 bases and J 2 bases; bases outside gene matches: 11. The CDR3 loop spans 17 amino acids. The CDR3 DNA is TGTGCCAGCAGTGGCCGGACTAGCCGCACCAACACAGATACGCAGTATTTT. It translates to CASSGRTSRTNTDTQYF.

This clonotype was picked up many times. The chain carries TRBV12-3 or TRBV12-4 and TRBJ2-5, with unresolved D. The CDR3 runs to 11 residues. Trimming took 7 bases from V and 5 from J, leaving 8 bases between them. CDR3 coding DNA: TGTGCCAGCACCACTGGGGAGACCCAGTACTTC. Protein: CASTTGETQYF.

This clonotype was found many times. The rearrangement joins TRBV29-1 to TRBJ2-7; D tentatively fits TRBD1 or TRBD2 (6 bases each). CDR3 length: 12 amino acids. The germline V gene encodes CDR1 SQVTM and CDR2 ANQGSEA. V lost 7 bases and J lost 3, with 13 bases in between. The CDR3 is CSASKGGYEQYF. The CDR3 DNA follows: TGCAGCGCTAGCAAGGGGGGCTACGAGCAGTACTTC.

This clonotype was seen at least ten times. The CDR3 DNA is TGTGCCAGCAGCTTAGCGGGGGGGAGTGTAATGAACACTGAAGCTTTCTTT. This encodes CASSLAGGSVMNTEAFF. V usage is TRBV7-9 and J usage is TRBJ1-1; D is perhaps TRBD1 (5 bases). Deletions cut 0 bases from V and 0 bases from J, with 14 bases between. In germline, CDR1 is SEHNR, CDR2 FQNEAQ (reference sequence). The CDR3 loop spans 17 amino acids. The whole variable domain, filled in from reference TRBV7-9 and TRBJ1-1, reads DTGVSQNPRHKITKRGQNVTFRCDPISEHNRLYWYRQTLGQGPEFLTYFQNEAQLEKSRLLSDRFSAERPKGSFSTLEIQRTEQGDSAMYLCASSLAGGSVMNTEAFFGQGTRLTVV.

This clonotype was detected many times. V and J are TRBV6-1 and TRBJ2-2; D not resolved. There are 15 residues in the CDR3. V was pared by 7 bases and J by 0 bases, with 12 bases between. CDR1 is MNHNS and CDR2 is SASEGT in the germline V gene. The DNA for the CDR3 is TGTGCCAGCATGGGTGGAACCGCGAACACCGGGGAGCTGTTTTTT. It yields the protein CASMGGTANTGELFF.

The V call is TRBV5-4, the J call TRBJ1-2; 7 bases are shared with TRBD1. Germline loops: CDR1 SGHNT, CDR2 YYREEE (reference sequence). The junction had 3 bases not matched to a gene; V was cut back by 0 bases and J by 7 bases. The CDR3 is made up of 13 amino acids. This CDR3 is CASSLGDSPGYTF. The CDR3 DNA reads TGTGCCAGCAGCTTGGGGGACAGTCCTGGCTACACCTTC.

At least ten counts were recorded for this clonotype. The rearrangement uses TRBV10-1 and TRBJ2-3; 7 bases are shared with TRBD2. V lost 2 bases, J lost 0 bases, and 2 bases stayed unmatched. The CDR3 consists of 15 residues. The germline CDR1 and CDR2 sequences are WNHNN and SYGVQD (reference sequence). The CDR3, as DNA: TGCGCCAGCAGTGAGGCTAGCGGTAGCACAGATACGCAGTATTTT. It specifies CASSEASGSTDTQYF.

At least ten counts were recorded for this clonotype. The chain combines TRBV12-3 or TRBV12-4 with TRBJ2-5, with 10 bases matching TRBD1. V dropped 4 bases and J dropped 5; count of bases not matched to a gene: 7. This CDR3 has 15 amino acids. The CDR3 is CASSSGQGSGETQYF. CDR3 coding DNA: TGTGCCAGCAGTTCGGGACAGGGGTCGGGGGAGACCCAGTACTTC.

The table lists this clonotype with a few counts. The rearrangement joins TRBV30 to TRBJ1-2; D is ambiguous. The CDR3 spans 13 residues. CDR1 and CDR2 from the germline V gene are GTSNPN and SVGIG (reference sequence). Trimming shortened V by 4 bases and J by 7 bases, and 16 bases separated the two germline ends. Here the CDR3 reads CAWKKAGLRGYTF. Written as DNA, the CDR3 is TGTGCCTGGAAAAAGGCGGGGTTGCGTGGCTACACCTTC.

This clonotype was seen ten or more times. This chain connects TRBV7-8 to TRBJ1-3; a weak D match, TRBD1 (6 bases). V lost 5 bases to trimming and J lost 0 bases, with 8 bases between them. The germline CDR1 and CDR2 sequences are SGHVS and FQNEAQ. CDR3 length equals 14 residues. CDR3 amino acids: CASSQDSSGNTIYF. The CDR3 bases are TGTGCCAGCAGCCAGGACAGCTCTGGAAACACCATATATTTT.

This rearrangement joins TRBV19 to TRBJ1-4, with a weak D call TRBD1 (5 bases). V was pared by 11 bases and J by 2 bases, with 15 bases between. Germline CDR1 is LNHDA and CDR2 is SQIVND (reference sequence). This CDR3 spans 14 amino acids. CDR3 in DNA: TGTGCCGTAGGGACCCTGGGGACTAATGAAAAACTGTTTTTT. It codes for CAVGTLGTNEKLFF.

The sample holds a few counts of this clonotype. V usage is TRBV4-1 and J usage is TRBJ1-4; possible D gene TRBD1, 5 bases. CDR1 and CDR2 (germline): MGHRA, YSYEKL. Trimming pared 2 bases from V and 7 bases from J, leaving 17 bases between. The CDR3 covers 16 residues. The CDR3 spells CASSQTPGRGGEKLFF. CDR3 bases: TGCGCCAGCAGCCAAACCCCAGGAAGGGGCGGTGAAAAACTGTTTTTT.

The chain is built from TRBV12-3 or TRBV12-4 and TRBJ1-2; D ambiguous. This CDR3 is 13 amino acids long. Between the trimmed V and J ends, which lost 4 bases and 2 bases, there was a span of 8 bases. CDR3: CASSSRPNYGYTF. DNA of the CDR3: TGTGCCAGCAGTTCTAGACCGAACTATGGCTACACCTTC.

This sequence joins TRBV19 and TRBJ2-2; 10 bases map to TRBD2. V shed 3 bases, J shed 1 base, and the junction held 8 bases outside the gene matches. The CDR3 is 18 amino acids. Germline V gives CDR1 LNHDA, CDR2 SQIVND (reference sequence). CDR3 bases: TGTGCCAGTAGTATTAACCGTGGGACTAGCGAGAACACCGGGGAGCTGTTTTTT. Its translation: CASSINRGTSENTGELFF.

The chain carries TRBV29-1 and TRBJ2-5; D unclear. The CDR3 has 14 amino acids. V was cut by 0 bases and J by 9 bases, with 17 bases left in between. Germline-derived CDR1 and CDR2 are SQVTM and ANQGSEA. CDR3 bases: TGCAGCGTTGAAGAGAGCCTTGGATCTTTGCCCCAGTACTTC. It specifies CSVEESLGSLPQYF. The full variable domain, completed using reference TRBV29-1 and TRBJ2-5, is SAVISQKPSRDICQRGTSLTIQCQVDSQVTMMFWYRQQPGQSLTLIATANQGSEATYESGFVIDKFPISRPNLTFSTLTVSNMSPEDSSIYLCSVEESLGSLPQYFGPGTRLLVL.

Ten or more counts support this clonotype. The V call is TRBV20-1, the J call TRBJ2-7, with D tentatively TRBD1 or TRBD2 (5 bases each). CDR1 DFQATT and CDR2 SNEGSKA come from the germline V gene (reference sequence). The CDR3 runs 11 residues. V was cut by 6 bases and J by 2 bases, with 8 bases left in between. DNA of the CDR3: TGCAGTGCGGAGGACACCTACGAGCAGTACTTC. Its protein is CSAEDTYEQYF.

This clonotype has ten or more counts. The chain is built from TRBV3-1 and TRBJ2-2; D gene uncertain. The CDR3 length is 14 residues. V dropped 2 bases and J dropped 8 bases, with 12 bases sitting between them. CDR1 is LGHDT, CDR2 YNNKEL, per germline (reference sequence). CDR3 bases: TGTGCCAGCAGCCAAAGGGTCTACGAGGGGGAGCTGTTTTTT. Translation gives CASSQRVYEGELFF. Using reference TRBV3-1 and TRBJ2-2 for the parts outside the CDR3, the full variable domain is DTAVSQTPKYLVTQMGNDKSIKCEQNLGHDTMYWYKQDSKKFLKIMFSYNNKELIINETVPNRFSPKSPDKAHLNLHINSLELGDSAVYFCASSQRVYEGELFFGEGSRLTVL.

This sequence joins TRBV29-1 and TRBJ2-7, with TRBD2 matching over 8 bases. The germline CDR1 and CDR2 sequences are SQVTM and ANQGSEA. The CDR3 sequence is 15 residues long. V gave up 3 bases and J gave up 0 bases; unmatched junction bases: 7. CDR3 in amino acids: CSVDGRASGSYEQYF. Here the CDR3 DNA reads TGCAGCGTTGACGGGAGGGCCTCGGGCTCCTACGAGCAGTACTTC.

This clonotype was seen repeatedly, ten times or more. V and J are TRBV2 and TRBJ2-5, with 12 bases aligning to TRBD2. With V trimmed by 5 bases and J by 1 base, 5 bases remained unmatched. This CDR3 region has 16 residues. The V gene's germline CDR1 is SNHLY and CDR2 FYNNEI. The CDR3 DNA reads TGTGCCAGCAGTCTGGCTAGCGGGAGGGCCCAAGAGACCCAGTACTTC. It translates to CASSLASGRAQETQYF. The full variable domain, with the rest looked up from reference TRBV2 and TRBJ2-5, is EPEVTQTPSHQVTQMGQEVILRCVPISNHLYFYWYRQILGQKVEFLVSFYNNEISEKSEIFDDQFSVERPDGSNFTLKIRSTKLEDSAMYFCASSLASGRAQETQYFGPGTRLLVL.

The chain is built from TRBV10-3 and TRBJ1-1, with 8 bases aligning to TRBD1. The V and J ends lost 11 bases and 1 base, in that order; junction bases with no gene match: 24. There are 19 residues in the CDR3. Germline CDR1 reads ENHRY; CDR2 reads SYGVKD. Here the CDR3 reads CASSGTGPSRASQNTEAFF. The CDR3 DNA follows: TGTGCCTCCTCCGGGACAGGTCCGTCAAGGGCCAGTCAGAACACTGAAGCTTTCTTT.

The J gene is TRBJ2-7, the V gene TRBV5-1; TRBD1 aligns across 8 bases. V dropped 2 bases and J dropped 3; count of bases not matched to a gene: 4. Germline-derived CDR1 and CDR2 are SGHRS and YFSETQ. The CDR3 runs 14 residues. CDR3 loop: CASSFGQGLYEQYF. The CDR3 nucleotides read TGCGCCAGCAGCTTTGGACAGGGACTCTACGAGCAGTACTTC.

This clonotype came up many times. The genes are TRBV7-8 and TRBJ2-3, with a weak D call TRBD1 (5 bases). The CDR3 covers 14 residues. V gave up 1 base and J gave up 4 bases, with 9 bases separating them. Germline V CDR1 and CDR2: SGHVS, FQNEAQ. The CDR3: CASSLGVGADTQYF. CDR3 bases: TGTGCCAGCAGCTTAGGAGTAGGGGCAGATACGCAGTATTTT.

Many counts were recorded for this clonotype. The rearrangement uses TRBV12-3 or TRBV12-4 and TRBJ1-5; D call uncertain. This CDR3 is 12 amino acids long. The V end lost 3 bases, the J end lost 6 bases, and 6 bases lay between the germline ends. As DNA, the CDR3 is TGTGCCAGCAGTTTTTCTGCTCAGCCCCAGCATTTT. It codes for CASSFSAQPQHF.

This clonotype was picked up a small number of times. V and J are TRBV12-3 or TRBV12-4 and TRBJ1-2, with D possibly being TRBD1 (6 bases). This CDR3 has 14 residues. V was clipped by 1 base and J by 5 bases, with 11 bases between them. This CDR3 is CASSLGGTFYGYTF. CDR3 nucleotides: TGTGCCAGCAGTTTAGGTGGGACATTTTATGGCTACACCTTC.

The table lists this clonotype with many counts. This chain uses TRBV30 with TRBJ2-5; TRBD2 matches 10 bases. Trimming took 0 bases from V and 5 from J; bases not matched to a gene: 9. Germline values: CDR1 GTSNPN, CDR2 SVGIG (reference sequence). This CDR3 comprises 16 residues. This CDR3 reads CAWSVRASGRRETQYF. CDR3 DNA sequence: TGTGCCTGGAGTGTCAGGGCTAGCGGGAGACGGGAGACCCAGTACTTC.

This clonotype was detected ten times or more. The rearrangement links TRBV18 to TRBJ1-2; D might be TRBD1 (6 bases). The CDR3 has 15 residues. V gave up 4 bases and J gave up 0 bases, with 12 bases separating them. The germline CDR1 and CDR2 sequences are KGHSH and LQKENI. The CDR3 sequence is CASSQTQGPNYGYTF. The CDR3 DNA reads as TGTGCCAGCTCACAAACGCAGGGGCCTAACTATGGCTACACCTTC.

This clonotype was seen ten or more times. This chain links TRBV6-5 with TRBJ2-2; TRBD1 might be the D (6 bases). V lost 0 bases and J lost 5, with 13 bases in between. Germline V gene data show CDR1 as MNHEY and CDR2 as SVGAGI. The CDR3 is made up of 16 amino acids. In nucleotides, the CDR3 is TGTGCCAGCAGTTACTCGACCTCTACAGGGACCGGGGAGCTGTTTTTT. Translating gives CASSYSTSTGTGELFF.

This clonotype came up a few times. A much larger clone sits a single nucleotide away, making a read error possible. This CDR3 reads CASGLEGRGTEAFF. CDR3 sequence (DNA): TGTGCCAGCGGTTTGGAGGGAAGGGGCACTGAAGCTTTCTTT. This chain joins TRBV28 and TRBJ1-1, with D possibly matching TRBD1 (5 bases). CDR1 MDHEN and CDR2 SYDVKM come from the germline V gene. The CDR3 consists of 14 residues.

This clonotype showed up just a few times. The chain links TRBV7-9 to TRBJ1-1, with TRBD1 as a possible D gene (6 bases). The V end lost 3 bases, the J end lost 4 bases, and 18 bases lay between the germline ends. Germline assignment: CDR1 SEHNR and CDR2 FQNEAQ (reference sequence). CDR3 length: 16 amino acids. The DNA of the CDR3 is TGTGCCAGCAGCTTCGAAAAGTTCAGGGGAAGCACTGAAGCTTTCTTT. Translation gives CASSFEKFRGSTEAFF. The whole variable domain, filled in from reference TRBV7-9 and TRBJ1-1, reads DTGVSQNPRHKITKRGQNVTFRCDPISEHNRLYWYRQTLGQGPEFLTYFQNEAQLEKSRLLSDRFSAERPKGSFSTLEIQRTEQGDSAMYLCASSFEKFRGSTEAFFGQGTRLTVV.

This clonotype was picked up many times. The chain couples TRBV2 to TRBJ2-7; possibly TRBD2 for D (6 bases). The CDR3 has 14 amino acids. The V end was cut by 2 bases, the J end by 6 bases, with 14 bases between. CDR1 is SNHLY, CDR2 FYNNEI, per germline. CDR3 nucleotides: TGTGCCAGCAGTGAAATTCCGGGACTCACCGAGCAGTACTTC. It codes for CASSEIPGLTEQYF.